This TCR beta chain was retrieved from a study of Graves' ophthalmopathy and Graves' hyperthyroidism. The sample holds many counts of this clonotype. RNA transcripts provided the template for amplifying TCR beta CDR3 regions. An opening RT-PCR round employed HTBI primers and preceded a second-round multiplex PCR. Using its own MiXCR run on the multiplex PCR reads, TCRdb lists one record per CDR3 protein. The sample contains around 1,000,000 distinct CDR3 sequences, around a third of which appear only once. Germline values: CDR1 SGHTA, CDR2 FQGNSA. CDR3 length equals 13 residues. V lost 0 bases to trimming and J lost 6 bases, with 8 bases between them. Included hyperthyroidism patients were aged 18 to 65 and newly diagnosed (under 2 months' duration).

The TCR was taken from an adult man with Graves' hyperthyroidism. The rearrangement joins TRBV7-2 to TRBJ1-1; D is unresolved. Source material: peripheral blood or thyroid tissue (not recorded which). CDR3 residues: CASSLAPKSEAFF. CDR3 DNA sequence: TGTGCCAGCAGCTTAGCCCCGAAGTCTGAAGCTTTCTTT.